The clone carrying this T cell receptor beta chain occurred many times. Its cognate antigen is unknown. In the same sample, other DNA sequences code for this CDR3. The repertoire was sequenced with immunoSEQ multiplex PCR; TCRdb's copy has only in-frame clones and lacks some. The profile covers around 50,000 clones, with around 76% appearing a single time and approximately 12% taken by the ten largest. These data are taken from a study of PD-1 blockade in classical Hodgkin lymphoma. Study-level points and caveats: CD4+ TCR diversity rose significantly by C4D1, and CD8+ TCR diversity did not. Baseline diversity resembling that of newly diagnosed patients was seen in complete responders.

As to time point: cycle 4 day 1 (C4D1), after five to seven weeks of nivolumab. Every single patient, without exception, relapsed after autologous stem cell transplantation, and brentuximab vedotin exposure varied. Complete response, partial response or progressive disease constituted the best responses recorded. CDR3 length: 13 amino acids. Trimming cost V 6 bases and J 11 bases, with 17 bases left between them. The germline CDR1 and CDR2 sequences are MNHEY and SVGAGI. The sample was peripheral blood mononuclear cells (PBMCs), taken before the fourth cycle of nivolumab. This TCR was recovered from a human donor with classical Hodgkin lymphoma. The genes are TRBV6-5 and TRBJ1-5; D gene unclear. CDR3 nucleotide sequence: TGTGCCAGCAGCTCAGAGGCCCGATCGGCCCAGCATTTT. It translates to CASSSEARSAQHF.